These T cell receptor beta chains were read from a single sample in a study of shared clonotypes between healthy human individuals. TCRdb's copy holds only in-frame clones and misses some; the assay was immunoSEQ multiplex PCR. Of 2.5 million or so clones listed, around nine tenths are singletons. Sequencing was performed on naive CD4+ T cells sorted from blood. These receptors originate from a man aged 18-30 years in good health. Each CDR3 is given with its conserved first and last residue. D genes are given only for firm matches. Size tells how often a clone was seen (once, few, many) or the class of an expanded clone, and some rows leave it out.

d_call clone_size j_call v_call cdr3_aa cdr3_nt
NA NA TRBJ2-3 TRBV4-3 CASSHGTKDTQYF TGCGCCAGCAGCCACGGAACAAAAGATACGCAGTATTTT
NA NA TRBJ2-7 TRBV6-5 CASRRAGSESYEQYF TGTGCCAGCAGGCGAGCAGGTTCCGAAAGCTACGAGCAGTACTTC
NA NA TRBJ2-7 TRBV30 CAWSVRLGAHEQYF TGTGCCTGGAGTGTACGACTGGGGGCTCACGAGCAGTACTTC
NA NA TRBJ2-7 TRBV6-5 CASKMGGAYEQYF TGTGCCAGCAAGATGGGGGGAGCCTACGAGCAGTACTTC
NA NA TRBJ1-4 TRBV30 CAWSVPGPTNEKLFF TGTGCCTGGAGTGTCCCAGGTCCAACTAATGAAAAACTGTTTTTT
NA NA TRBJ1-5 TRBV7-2 CASSFSRDSNQPQHF TGTGCCAGCAGCTTCTCTAGGGATAGCAATCAGCCCCAGCATTTT
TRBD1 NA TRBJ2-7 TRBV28 CASSSGQGPYEQYF TGTGCCAGCAGTTCAGGACAGGGGCCCTACGAGCAGTACTTC
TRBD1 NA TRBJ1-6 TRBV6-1 CASSEARTGGDSPLHF TGTGCCAGCAGTGAAGCGCGGACAGGGGGAGATTCACCCCTCCACTTT
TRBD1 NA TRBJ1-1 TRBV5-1 CASSFGTGDTEAFF TGCGCCAGCAGCTTCGGGACAGGGGACACTGAAGCTTTCTTT
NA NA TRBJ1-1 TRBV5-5 CASSFFGGNTEAFF TGTGCCAGCAGCTTCTTCGGAGGGAACACTGAAGCTTTCTTT
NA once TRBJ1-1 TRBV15 CATSPPGATNTEAFF TGTGCCACCAGCCCTCCGGGAGCGACGAACACTGAAGCTTTCTTT
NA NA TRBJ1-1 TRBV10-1 CASSFSGTMATEAFF TGCGCCAGCAGTTTCTCCGGGACAATGGCCACTGAAGCTTTCTTT
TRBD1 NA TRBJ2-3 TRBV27 CASSATWGQRTDTQYF TGTGCCAGCAGTGCCACCTGGGGACAGCGCACAGATACGCAGTATTTT
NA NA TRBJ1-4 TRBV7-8 CASSPSRGLATNEKLFF TGTGCCAGCAGCCCGTCGCGGGGCCTAGCAACTAATGAAAAACTGTTTTTT
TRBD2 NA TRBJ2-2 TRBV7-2 CASSFQGLAGFTGELFF TGTGCCAGCAGCTTTCAAGGACTAGCGGGATTCACCGGGGAGCTGTTTTTT
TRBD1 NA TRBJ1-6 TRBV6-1 CASSEDRQGPSPLHF TGTGCCAGCAGTGAAGACAGACAGGGGCCTTCACCCCTCCACTTT
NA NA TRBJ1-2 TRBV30 CAWSVDLDVSNYGYTF TGTGCCTGGAGTGTAGATTTGGACGTTTCTAACTATGGCTACACCTTC
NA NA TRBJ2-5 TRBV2 CASRDRQFQETQYF TGTGCCAGCAGGGATAGACAGTTCCAAGAGACCCAGTACTTC
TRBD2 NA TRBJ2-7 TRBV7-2 CASSPMGLAGNEQYF TGTGCCAGCAGCCCAATGGGACTAGCGGGAAACGAGCAGTACTTC
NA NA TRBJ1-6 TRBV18 CASSLGDYNSPLHF TGTGCCAGCTCGTTGGGAGACTATAATTCACCCCTCCACTTT
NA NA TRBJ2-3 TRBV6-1 CASRPGSTDTQYF TGTGCCAGCAGGCCCGGTAGCACAGATACGCAGTATTTT
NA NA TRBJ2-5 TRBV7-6 CASSLAMFAVQETQYF TGTGCCAGCAGCTTAGCGATGTTTGCAGTTCAAGAGACCCAGTACTTC
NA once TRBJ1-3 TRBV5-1 CASSSPRESSGNTIYF TGCGCCAGCAGCAGCCCCCGAGAGAGCTCTGGAAACACCATATATTTT
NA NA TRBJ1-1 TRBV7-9 CASSQPGTPIEAFF TGTGCCAGCAGCCAACCCGGGACTCCGATTGAAGCTTTCTTT
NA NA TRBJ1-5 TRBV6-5 CASSFQLGGSNQPQHF TGTGCCAGCAGTTTTCAATTAGGGGGAAGCAATCAGCCCCAGCATTTT
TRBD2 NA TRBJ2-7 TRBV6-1 CASSEGLAGGRMAYEQYF TGTGCCAGCAGTGAAGGACTAGCGGGAGGTCGCATGGCCTACGAGCAGTACTTC
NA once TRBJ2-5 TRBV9 CASSGGGGLSWETQYF TGTGCCAGCAGCGGCGGAGGGGGCCTGAGTTGGGAGACCCAGTACTTC
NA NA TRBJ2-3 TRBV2 CASSAGRGDTQYF TGTGCCAGCAGTGCAGGCAGGGGAGATACGCAGTATTTT
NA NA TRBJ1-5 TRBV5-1 CASSPTGLGNQPQHF TGCGCCAGCAGCCCCACGGGGTTGGGGAATCAGCCCCAGCATTTT
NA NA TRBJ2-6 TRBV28 CASSSPGVLGSGANVLTF TGTGCCAGCAGCAGTCCCGGGGTTCTGGGCTCTGGGGCCAACGTCCTGACTTTC
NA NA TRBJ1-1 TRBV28 CASSDTFSGREAFF TGTGCCAGCAGTGACACCTTTTCAGGGCGTGAAGCTTTCTTT
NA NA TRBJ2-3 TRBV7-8 CASRTRETYTQYF TGTGCCAGCAGGACCCGGGAAACCTATACGCAGTATTTT
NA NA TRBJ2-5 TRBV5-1 CASSLSFGVQETQYF TGCGCCAGCAGCTTATCCTTCGGGGTTCAAGAGACCCAGTACTTC
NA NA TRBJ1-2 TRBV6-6 CATQEGRNYGYTF TGTGCCACCCAGGAGGGCCGGAACTATGGCTACACCTTC
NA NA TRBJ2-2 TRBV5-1 CASSPQSTGSTGELFF TGCGCCAGCAGCCCCCAAAGCACAGGGTCCACCGGGGAGCTGTTTTTT
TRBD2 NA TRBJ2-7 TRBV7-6 CASSSGTSTTYEQYF TGTGCCAGCAGCTCCGGGACTAGCACCACCTACGAGCAGTACTTC
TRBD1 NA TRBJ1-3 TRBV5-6 CASSVRDRAYGNTIYF TGTGCCAGCAGCGTCCGGGACAGGGCTTATGGAAACACCATATATTTT
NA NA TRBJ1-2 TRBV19 CASERRESGGYTF TGTGCCAGCGAGCGGCGGGAATCGGGTGGCTACACCTTC
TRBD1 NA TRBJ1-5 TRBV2 CASSPGQGDNQPQHF TGTGCCAGCAGCCCGGGACAGGGAGACAATCAGCCCCAGCATTTT
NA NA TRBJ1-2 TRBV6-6 CASNHRSVGYGYTF TGTGCCAGCAATCATCGGTCCGTGGGCTACGGCTACACCTTC
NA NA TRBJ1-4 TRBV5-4 CASSLLNEKLFF TGTGCCAGCAGCTTGCTCAATGAAAAACTGTTTTTT
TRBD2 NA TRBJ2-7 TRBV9 CASSVEVGGSDEQYF TGTGCCAGCAGCGTAGAGGTGGGAGGGAGCGACGAGCAGTACTTC
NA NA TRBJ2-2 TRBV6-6 CASSYSLHAKGELFF TGTGCCAGCAGTTACTCTCTCCACGCGAAAGGGGAGCTGTTTTTT
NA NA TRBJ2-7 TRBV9 CASSETPWREQYF TGTGCCAGCAGCGAGACCCCTTGGAGGGAGCAGTACTTC
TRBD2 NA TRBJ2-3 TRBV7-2 CASSPPGLAGGKTDTQYF TGTGCCAGCAGCCCACCGGGACTAGCGGGAGGTAAGACAGATACGCAGTATTTT
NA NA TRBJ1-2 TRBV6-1 CASSDRSYGYTF TGTGCCAGCAGTGACAGAAGCTATGGCTACACCTTC
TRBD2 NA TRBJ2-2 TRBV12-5 CASGLVHGSGISGELFF TGTGCTAGTGGTTTGGTACACGGTAGCGGGATCAGCGGGGAGCTGTTTTTT
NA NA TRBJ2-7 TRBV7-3 CASSLSPGPYEQYF TGTGCCAGCAGCTTAAGTCCAGGGCCCTACGAGCAGTACTTC
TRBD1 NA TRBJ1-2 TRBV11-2 CASSLGGGVGYTF TGTGCCAGCAGCTTAGGAGGGGGCGTTGGCTACACCTTC
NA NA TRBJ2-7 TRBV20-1 CSARVAEQYF TGCAGTGCTAGGGTCGCCGAGCAGTACTTC
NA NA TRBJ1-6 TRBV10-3 CAISEKGGEYNSPLHF TGTGCCATCAGTGAGAAGGGGGGCGAATATAATTCACCCCTCCACTTT
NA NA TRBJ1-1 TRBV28 CASSLESMNTEAFF TGTGCCAGCAGTTTAGAAAGCATGAACACTGAAGCTTTCTTT
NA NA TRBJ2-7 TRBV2 CASSDSQPPYEQYF TGTGCCAGCAGTGATAGTCAGCCCCCCTACGAGCAGTACTTC
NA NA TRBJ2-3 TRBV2 CASSAQGLLSTDTQYF TGTGCCAGCAGTGCTCAAGGGTTACTTAGCACAGATACGCAGTATTTT
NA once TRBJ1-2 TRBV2 CASSEAAGNYGYTF TGTGCCAGCAGTGAAGCGGCGGGGAACTATGGCTACACCTTC